One sample yielded the 23 T cell receptor beta chains listed below, sequenced in a study of T cells in Graves' hyperthyroidism and ophthalmopathy. Authors of the study amplified TCR beta CDR3 regions from RNA transcripts. The HTBI primer set drove a first-round RT-PCR of the TCR CDR3. TCRdb re-called the multiplex PCR reads through MiXCR, storing one row per CDR3 protein. The sample has under 350,000 distinct CDR3 sequences, 20% to 30% seen once. Sequencing was carried out using blood. Receptors were obtained from a man between 35 and 55 years old with Graves' hyperthyroidism that later progressed to Graves' ophthalmopathy.

This clonotype was seen at least ten times. This chain links TRBV20-1 with TRBJ2-5; D ambiguous. V lost 3 bases to trimming and J lost 2 bases, with 10 bases between them. Germline V lookup: CDR1 DFQATT, CDR2 SNEGSKA (reference sequence). The CDR3 is 13 residues long. The DNA for the CDR3 is TGCAGTGCTAGTTGGGTGGAACAAGAGACCCAGTACTTC. This codes for CSASWVEQETQYF.

This clonotype has at least ten counts. The gene calls are TRBV18 and TRBJ2-2; D gene uncertain. The V and J ends lost 1 base and 1 base respectively, with 4 bases between them. The germline V gene has CDR1 KGHSH and CDR2 LQKENI. The CDR3 runs to 14 residues. Here the CDR3 DNA reads TGTGCCAGCTCACCACAAAGGAACACCGGGGAGCTGTTTTTT. Amino acid sequence: CASSPQRNTGELFF.

In this sample, this clonotype turned up many times. The J gene is TRBJ1-6, the V gene TRBV6-5; D is undetermined. Germline V lookup: CDR1 MNHEY, CDR2 SVGAGI. Trimming removed 8 bases at V and 5 bases at J, with 10 bases between. This CDR3 contains 13 residues. The CDR3 loop is CASSPFNNSPLHF. In DNA form, the CDR3 reads TGTGCCAGCTCCCCCTTTAATAATTCACCCCTCCACTTT.

The chain couples TRBV3-1 to TRBJ2-7, with D perhaps being TRBD1 or TRBD2 (7 bases each). V lost 2 bases, J lost 3 bases, and 23 bases lay in between. Per the germline V gene, CDR1 is LGHDT and CDR2 is YNNKEL (reference sequence). CDR3 length: 18 residues. Written as DNA, the CDR3 is TGTGCCAGCAGCCAACTTCCGTTCCAGACAGGGACTATCTACGAGCAGTACTTC. As protein: CASSQLPFQTGTIYEQYF.

This chain uses TRBV5-4 with TRBJ2-5, with a tentative D call TRBD2 (6 bases). This CDR3 contains 15 residues. The germline V gene has CDR1 SGHNT and CDR2 YYREEE (reference sequence). The V and J ends lost 0 bases and 5 bases respectively, with 14 bases between them. The CDR3 nucleotides are TGTGCCAGCAGCTTGGCGGGCGGGGTTGGCGAGACCCAGTACTTC. It yields the protein CASSLAGGVGETQYF.

This clonotype showed up many times. The chain uses TRBV6-1 and TRBJ1-2; D is perhaps TRBD1 (6 bases). CDR3 size: 14 residues. V gave up 3 bases and J gave up 7 bases, with 15 bases separating them. The germline V gene encodes CDR1 MNHNS and CDR2 SASEGT. In DNA, the CDR3 is TGTGCCAGCAGTGAGGCGGGGGGCTTGTTTGGCTACACCTTC. Translated: CASSEAGGLFGYTF.

At least ten counts were recorded for this clonotype. The rearrangement links TRBV24-1 to TRBJ2-7; no reliable D call. There are 14 residues in the CDR3. With 5 bases removed from V and 7 bases from J, the gap between germline ends came to 17 bases. Germline V gene sequence: CDR1 KGHDR, CDR2 SFDVKD. CDR3 DNA sequence: TGTGCCACCAGTGGGGGAACTAACCAAGAAGAGCAGTACTTC. Translation gives CATSGGTNQEEQYF.

On this clonotype itself: Its ends do not fully match the called genes, so a read error is possible. The J gene is TRBJ1-1, the V gene TRBV27; no clear D gene. Germline V gene sequence: CDR1 MNHEY, CDR2 SMNVEV (reference sequence). This CDR3 spans 13 amino acids. This chain's CDR3 is CASSALLNTEAFF. The DNA for the CDR3 is TGTGCCAGCAGTGCCCTCTTGAACACTGAGGCTTTCTTT.

The table lists this clonotype with many counts. The chain employs TRBV10-3 and TRBJ2-2; maybe TRBD2 (5 bases). V was cut by 4 bases and J by 0 bases, with 9 bases left in between. This CDR3 contains 15 residues. The germline CDR1 and CDR2 sequences are ENHRY and SYGVKD. The DNA of the CDR3 is TGTGCCATCAGTGCCGGGAACGCGAACACCGGGGAGCTGTTTTTT. Translating gives CAISAGNANTGELFF.

The chain combines TRBV12-3 or TRBV12-4 with TRBJ1-1; 7 nucleotides agree with TRBD1. The CDR3 consists of 19 residues. J lost 0 bases, V lost 5 bases, and 18 bases had no gene match. The CDR3 sequence: CASSPMYKDLGQLNTEAFF. The CDR3, as DNA: TGTGCCAGCAGTCCCATGTATAAGGACCTGGGACAGCTGAACACTGAAGCTTTCTTT.

This clonotype was seen ten or more times. The rearrangement uses TRBV12-3 or TRBV12-4 and TRBJ1-2; D is perhaps TRBD1 (6 bases). This CDR3 spans 15 amino acids. Trimming shortened V by 6 bases and J by 1 base, and 15 bases separated the two germline ends. The CDR3 region is CASSPGQTHNYGYTF. The DNA for the CDR3 is TGTGCCAGCAGCCCCGGACAGACGCATAACTATGGCTACACCTTC.

This clonotype was seen ten or more times. V and J are TRBV5-1 and TRBJ2-7; D remains unclear. The CDR3 consists of 12 residues. Germline CDR1 and CDR2: SGHRS and YFSETQ. V was shortened by 1 base and J by 4 bases, with 6 bases between the two germline ends. CDR3 residues: CASSLSNYEQYF. The DNA for the CDR3 is TGCGCCAGCAGCTTGTCCAATTACGAGCAGTACTTC.

In its sample, this clonotype was seen many times. V usage is TRBV7-9 and J usage is TRBJ1-2; D is unresolved. Germline CDR1 and CDR2: SEHNR and FQNEAQ (reference sequence). There are 13 residues in the CDR3. The ends were cut back, 6 bases at V and 4 bases at J, with 12 bases in the middle. The CDR3 loop is CASSYGQLYGYTF. CDR3 nucleotide sequence: TGTGCCAGCAGTTACGGGCAGCTCTATGGCTACACCTTC. Together with reference TRBV7-9 and TRBJ1-2, the CDR3 gives the full variable domain: DTGVSQNPRHKITKRGQNVTFRCDPISEHNRLYWYRQTLGQGPEFLTYFQNEAQLEKSRLLSDRFSAERPKGSFSTLEIQRTEQGDSAMYLCASSYGQLYGYTFGSGTRLTVV.

Here the CDR3 DNA reads TGTGCCAGCAGTTACTCCGGACAGGGCAACGAGCAGTACTTC. Its translation: CASSYSGQGNEQYF. V and J are TRBV6-5 and TRBJ2-7; 8 bases fit TRBD1. CDR3 size: 14 residues. The V segment lost 0 bases and the J segment 5 bases; nucleotides outside the gene matches: 3. The germline CDR1 and CDR2 sequences are MNHEY and SVGAGI.

The genes are TRBV27 and TRBJ2-2; 8 bases match TRBD1. Germline CDR1 is MNHEY and CDR2 is SMNVEV (reference sequence). The CDR3 runs 16 residues. V shed 5 bases, J shed 0 bases, and the junction held 5 bases outside the gene matches. CDR3 nucleotides: TGTGCCAGCAGTGAGCCGGACAGGGCGAACACCGGGGAGCTGTTTTTT. This translates into CASSEPDRANTGELFF.

The table lists this clonotype with many counts. This rearrangement joins TRBV4-2 to TRBJ2-7; no reliable D call. Trimming cost V 1 base and J 3 bases, with 10 bases left between them. CDR1 is LGHNA and CDR2 is YNFKEQ in the germline V gene. The CDR3 is made up of 14 amino acids. CDR3 amino acids: CASSQALDFYEQYF. Written as DNA, the CDR3 is TGTGCCAGCAGCCAAGCTTTGGATTTCTACGAGCAGTACTTC.

This clonotype appeared many times. The V and J genes are TRBV11-2 and TRBJ2-1, with D possibly matching TRBD2 (5 bases). The CDR3 covers 16 residues. From germline, CDR1 is SGHAT and CDR2 FQNNGV. Trimming shortened V by 5 bases and J by 0 bases, and 14 bases separated the two germline ends. The CDR3 region is CASSQRELSSYNEQFF. CDR3 nucleotides: TGTGCCAGCAGCCAAAGGGAGTTGAGCTCCTACAATGAGCAGTTCTTC.

In this sample, this clonotype turned up many times. This chain links TRBV4-1 with TRBJ2-6, with a tentative D call TRBD2 (6 bases). V lost 0 bases and J 1 base, leaving 16 bases between the germline ends. CDR3 length equals 19 residues. The germline V gene encodes CDR1 MGHRA and CDR2 YSYEKL. The DNA for the CDR3 is TGCGCCAGCAGCCAAGATCGGGGGACGTCCACTTCTGGGGCCAACGTCCTGACTTTC. Its protein is CASSQDRGTSTSGANVLTF.

Ten or more counts support this clonotype. The chain employs TRBV5-5 and TRBJ1-3; the match to TRBD1 covers 7 bases. The CDR3 covers 16 residues. J lost 4 bases, V lost 0 bases, and 7 bases had no gene match. Per germline, CDR1 SGHKS and CDR2 YYEKEE (reference sequence). The CDR3 DNA reads as TGTGCCAGCAGCTTGGCGCGTGGGACAGCAGGAAACACCATATATTTT. Protein product: CASSLARGTAGNTIYF.

The chain links TRBV6-5 to TRBJ2-2; 9 bases line up with TRBD1. The V gene's germline CDR1 is MNHEY and CDR2 SVGAGI. This CDR3 is 16 amino acids long. V lost 4 bases to trimming and J lost 4 bases; unmatched junction nucleotides: 7. This chain's CDR3 is CASSSDRGSGTGELFF. The CDR3 region has the DNA TGTGCCAGCAGTTCCGACAGGGGGTCGGGCACCGGGGAGCTGTTTTTT.

This clonotype was counted ten times or more. The CDR3: CASSMAGQGWVRKAFF. Here the CDR3 DNA reads TGTGCCAGTAGTATGGCTGGACAGGGGTGGGTGCGTAAAGCTTTCTTT. V and J are TRBV19 and TRBJ1-1; the match to TRBD1 covers 9 bases. This CDR3 is 16 amino acids long. CDR1 and CDR2 (germline): LNHDA, SQIVND (reference sequence). Germline trimming cut 3 bases from V and 9 bases from J; bases unmatched to any gene: 14.

This clonotype showed up many times. The chain joins TRBV12-3 or TRBV12-4 to TRBJ1-5; 10 bases are shared with TRBD1. The CDR3 length is 15 residues. V was clipped by 6 bases and J by 3 bases; unmatched bases: 5. CDR3 in amino acids: CASRWTGGSNQPQHF. CDR3 coding DNA: TGTGCCAGCAGATGGACAGGGGGGTCCAATCAGCCCCAGCATTTT.

This chain connects TRBV6-2 or TRBV6-3 to TRBJ2-7; D may be TRBD1 (6 bases). V lost 4 bases and J 3 bases, leaving 16 bases between the germline ends. The CDR3 is 15 residues long. The germline CDR1 and CDR2 sequences are MNHEY and SVGEGT. As DNA, the CDR3 is TGTGCCAGCAGTTCTCCGGGACAACCTAGCTACGAGCAGTACTTC. This encodes CASSSPGQPSYEQYF.